This is a list of T cell receptor beta chains from one sample in a study of T cell responses to AZD1222 COVID-19 vaccine. Assay: immunoSEQ multiplex PCR; the TCRdb copy retains only in-frame clones and omits some. In the table there are approximately 110,000 clones, around 94% of which are singletons. The starting material was peripheral blood, obtained on day 0 of AZD1222 vaccination. The source is an adult in good health. The CDR3 runs from the conserved cysteine through the conserved F or W. Where a row states a size, it is once, few, many or the class of an expanded clone; other rows omit it.

abundance	v_gene	len	CDR3aa
-	TRBV7-8	16	CASSLQRSRSSYEQYF
-	TRBV5-5	14	CASSQLSIYTEAFF
-	TRBV19	14	CASSMSGMNTEAFF
-	TRBV7-9	16	CASSHTSGRSTDTQYF
-	TRBV27	17	CASSSLPHSGGHSPLHF
-	TRBV5-1	14	CASSSTPNNEKLFF
-	TRBV7-8	15	CASSLRDRGKYEQYF
-	TRBV19	15	CASSIRQSSNQPQHF
-	TRBV19	11	CASREGAGQYF
-	TRBV19	12	CAISTGPGEAFF
-	TRBV5-4	18	CASSLAWGQSSGANVLTF
-	TRBV3-1/TRBV3-2	13	CASSPGVLYGYTF
once	TRBV9	14	CASSVYGQQETQYF
-	TRBV19	13	CASITGNPQPQHF
-	TRBV18	13	CASSPGGNQPQHF
-	TRBV7-2	13	CASSLDLAYEQYF
-	TRBV18	14	CASSRGGGNQPQHF
-	TRBV7-9	17	CATTPVRQGVEDEKLFF
-	TRBV19	15	CASNPSYTANTEAFF
-	TRBV19	16	CASSIAGLSPGNTIYF
-	TRBV28	16	CATRRGQRLTNEKLFF
-	TRBV29-1	13	CSVESGSYNEQFF
-	TRBV18	17	CASSPPGLAGNTGELFF
-	TRBV4-1	14	CASSQTGTFYGYTF
once	TRBV29-1	13	CSVFSGAGTEAFF
-	TRBV6-2/TRBV6-3	13	CASSWTQNTEAFF
-	TRBV18	17	CASSPTSLRVWDTEAFF
-	TRBV3-1/TRBV3-2	15	CASSPIWASTDTQYF
-	TRBV4-1	12	CASSGLDYGYTF
-	TRBV2	16	CASSDPGRKEGQPQHF
-	TRBV19	13	CASNSRGTYEQYF
-	TRBV7-7	15	CASSPLGLGDNEQFF
once	TRBV19	13	CASRIGGHQPQHF
-	TRBV28	13	CASSHTVNTEAFF
-	TRBV20-1	11	CSALTGYGYTF
-	TRBV7-9	13	CASSPRNRGESTF